Presented here are 29 T cell receptor beta chains from one specimen sequenced in a study of T cell responses to AZD1222 COVID-19 vaccine. Generated by immunoSEQ multiplex PCR, the TCRdb table keeps only in-frame clones and is missing some. Among some 95,000 clones, 80% to 90% were seen once, and the ten largest hold just under 6.5%. The specimen comprised peripheral blood, sampled on day 0 of AZD1222 vaccination. The receptors were sampled from an adult in good health.

The chain combines TRBV29-1 with TRBJ2-3; no clear D gene. Trimming left V 4 bases short and J 0 bases short, with 8 bases between. The germline V gene encodes CDR1 SQVTM and CDR2 ANQGSEA. The CDR3 sequence is 13 residues long. The CDR3 nucleotides are TGCAGCGTTGGACTTACTAGCACAGATACGCAGTATTTT. It encodes CSVGLTSTDTQYF.

The rearrangement links TRBV2 to TRBJ1-5; no firm D call. Germline V gene sequence: CDR1 SNHLY, CDR2 FYNNEI. With 5 bases removed from V and 5 bases from J, the gap between germline ends came to 7 bases. CDR3 length equals 12 residues. The CDR3 region has the DNA TGTGCCAGCAGTCTTGACGATCAGCCCCAGCATTTT. Translated: CASSLDDQPQHF.

In this sample, this clone turned up many times. This chain connects TRBV4-3 to TRBJ2-1, with D maybe TRBD1 (5 bases). V shed 0 bases and J shed 7 bases, with 13 bases lying between them. The CDR3 sequence is 15 residues long. Germline V gene lookup returns CDR1 LGHNA and CDR2 YSLEER. DNA of the CDR3: TGCGCCAGCAGCCAAGATGGAAACAGGCTTAATGAGCAGTTCTTC. Translated: CASSQDGNRLNEQFF.

The rearrangement uses TRBV19 and TRBJ1-5; 12 bases line up with TRBD1. After removal of 7 bases from V and 6 bases from J, the junction contained 10 bases not matched to a gene. The CDR3 consists of 16 residues. Germline CDR1 and CDR2: LNHDA and SQIVND (reference sequence). CDR3 sequence: CASIGGDRGRIQPQHF. The CDR3 DNA is TGTGCCAGTATAGGAGGGGACAGGGGGCGAATTCAGCCCCAGCATTTT.

The table lists this clone with a count of one. This chain links TRBV7-9 with TRBJ2-3; 12 bases align to TRBD2. Germline V gives CDR1 SEHNR, CDR2 FQNEAQ (reference sequence). Trimming took 4 bases from V and 5 from J; bases not matched to a gene: 7. The CDR3 is made up of 16 amino acids. CDR3 region: CASSSRLAGVEDTQYF. CDR3 coding DNA: TGTGCCAGCAGCTCACGACTAGCGGGAGTTGAAGATACGCAGTATTTT.

The sample holds a few counts of this clone. The CDR3 loop is CASSLGNARIATNEKLFF. The CDR3 DNA follows: TGTGCCAGCAGCTTAGGGAACGCTCGAATCGCAACTAATGAAAAACTGTTTTTT. V usage is TRBV7-8 and J usage is TRBJ1-4; D unresolved. This CDR3 has 18 residues. The germline gives CDR1 SGHVS, CDR2 FQNEAQ. Trimming took off 1 base at V and 0 bases at J, with 15 bases between the two ends.

The CDR3 sequence: CASRALASSSYNEQFF. The DNA for the CDR3 is TGTGCCAGCAGAGCCCTAGCTTCCAGCTCCTACAATGAGCAGTTCTTC. This chain joins TRBV2 and TRBJ2-1, with D possibly matching TRBD2 (5 bases). Germline-derived CDR1 and CDR2 are SNHLY and FYNNEI. The CDR3 covers 16 residues. V lost 6 bases, J lost 0 bases, and 15 bases lay in between.

The chain has TRBV6-5 and TRBJ2-7; maybe TRBD1 (5 bases). V was clipped by 7 bases and J by 1 base, with 17 bases between them. Germline CDR1 MNHEY, CDR2 SVGAGI. The CDR3 totals 15 residues. The CDR3 bases are TGTGCCAGCACCAACAGGCCCACACTTTCCTACGAGCAGTACTTC. Translation gives CASTNRPTLSYEQYF.

The rearrangement uses TRBV7-2 and TRBJ1-2; 7 bases are shared with TRBD1. The CDR3 sequence is 15 residues long. V was pared by 10 bases and J by 7 bases, with 18 bases of the junction left unmatched. Germline lookup yields CDR1 SGHTA and CDR2 FQGNSA. CDR3 region: CAINPTGTTSGGYTF. CDR3 nucleotide sequence: TGTGCCATCAACCCGACAGGGACGACCTCAGGTGGCTACACCTTC.

This chain uses TRBV7-2 with TRBJ1-1; D not certain. Germline V gene sequence: CDR1 SGHTA, CDR2 FQGNSA. The CDR3 has 14 residues. Trimming shortened V by 2 bases and J by 1 base, and 8 bases separated the two germline ends. CDR3 sequence: CASSLYIENTEAFF. The CDR3 bases are TGTGCCAGCAGCTTATATATCGAGAACACTGAAGCTTTCTTT.

This clone came up a few times. DNA for the CDR3: TGTGCCTGGAGTCTACAGGATTCCTACGAGCAGTACTTC. It translates to CAWSLQDSYEQYF. The chain is built from TRBV30 and TRBJ2-7; tentative D call: TRBD1 (5 bases). Germline lookup yields CDR1 GTSNPN and CDR2 SVGIG (reference sequence). The CDR3 sequence is 13 residues long. Trimming pared 2 bases from V and 1 base from J, leaving 9 bases between. Looking up the rest from reference TRBV30 and TRBJ2-7 gives the full variable domain: SQTIHQWPATLVQPVGSPLSLECTVEGTSNPNLYWYRQAAGRGLQLLFYSVGIGQISSEVPQNLSASRPQDRQFILSSKKLLLSDSGFYLCAWSLQDSYEQYFGPGTRLTVT.

This clone was seen a few times. The chain employs TRBV19 and TRBJ1-6, with a weak D call TRBD1 (5 bases). V was shortened by 3 bases and J by 10 bases, with 13 bases between the two germline ends. The CDR3 spans 14 residues. Germline CDR1 LNHDA, CDR2 SQIVND (reference sequence). CDR3 sequence (DNA): TGTGCCAGTAGTATGGGGCAGGGTGGATCACCCCTCCACTTT. This translates into CASSMGQGGSPLHF.

The chain has TRBV19 and TRBJ1-1; 8 nucleotides match TRBD1. V trimming: 2 bases; J trimming: 0 bases; junction bases outside the gene matches: 8. Germline lookup yields CDR1 LNHDA and CDR2 SQIVND (reference sequence). The CDR3 consists of 17 residues. The CDR3 loop is CASSILGQGAVNTEAFF. As DNA, the CDR3 is TGTGCCAGTAGTATATTAGGGCAGGGGGCGGTGAACACTGAAGCTTTCTTT.

This clone occurred once. The V call is TRBV4-3, the J call TRBJ1-2, with D perhaps matching TRBD1 (5 bases). The germline V and J ends were trimmed by 0 bases and 4 bases, with 12 bases remaining between them. This CDR3 spans 15 amino acids. Germline assignment: CDR1 LGHNA and CDR2 YSLEER. CDR3 in DNA: TGCGCCAGCAGCCAAGAAGGGGCAGAGCTCTATGGCTACACCTTC. Encoded protein: CASSQEGAELYGYTF.

V gene TRBV5-4 combines with J gene TRBJ1-1, with 9 bases matching TRBD1. The germline CDR1 and CDR2 sequences are SGHNT and YYREEE (reference sequence). The CDR3 totals 14 residues. Trimming cost V 4 bases and J 2 bases; bases outside gene matches: 3. CDR3 in DNA: TGTGCCAGCAGCCGGGGACAGGGCAACACTGAAGCTTTCTTT. Translation gives CASSRGQGNTEAFF.

This chain joins TRBV6-5 and TRBJ1-4, with 7 positions matching TRBD1. Germline V gives CDR1 MNHEY, CDR2 SVGAGI. Losses at the gene ends were 7 bases for V and 13 bases for J; bases not matched to a gene: 6. This CDR3 contains 11 residues. This chain's CDR3 is CASTRDSLLFF. In nucleotides, the CDR3 is TGTGCCAGCACCAGGGACAGTCTACTGTTTTTT.

The chain couples TRBV10-1 to TRBJ2-1; 8 nucleotides match TRBD1. V lost 1 base, J lost 10 bases, and 18 bases stayed unmatched. Germline CDR1 is WNHNN and CDR2 is SYGVQD (reference sequence). This CDR3 has 18 residues. This CDR3 reads CASSEYPLGQVQQWEQFF. CDR3 nucleotides: TGCGCCAGCAGTGAGTACCCCTTGGGACAGGTACAACAATGGGAGCAGTTCTTC.

J is TRBJ2-3 and V is TRBV7-9, with TRBD2 as a possible D gene (6 bases). Trimming took 1 base from V and 2 from J, leaving 13 bases between them. The germline V gene has CDR1 SEHNR and CDR2 FQNEAQ (reference sequence). CDR3 size: 16 residues. CDR3 amino acids: CASSLVPGGTTDTQYF. The CDR3 DNA is TGTGCCAGCAGCTTAGTACCCGGAGGGACCACAGATACGCAGTATTTT.

The rearrangement uses TRBV5-6 and TRBJ1-6; TRBD1 matches at 7 bases. J lost 9 bases, V lost 4 bases, and 10 bases had no gene match. CDR1 and CDR2 (germline): SGHDT, YYEEEE. CDR3 length: 15 residues. CDR3 sequence (DNA): TGTGCCAGCAGCCACGACAGGGCCTCGGGTTCACCCCTCCACTTT. This sequence encodes CASSHDRASGSPLHF.

The gene calls are TRBV7-2 and TRBJ1-2; a weak D match, TRBD1 (5 bases). The length of the CDR3 is 17 residues. CDR1 and CDR2 from the germline V gene are SGHTA and FQGNSA. The germline V and J ends were trimmed by 4 bases and 4 bases, with 22 bases remaining between them. This CDR3 is CASSSHRPDGDSYGYTF. The DNA for the CDR3 is TGTGCCAGCAGCTCACACAGGCCCGACGGAGATTCCTATGGCTACACCTTC.

V gene TRBV27 combines with J gene TRBJ1-6; the D gene is possibly TRBD1 (5 bases). Germline CDR1 MNHEY, CDR2 SMNVEV (reference sequence). There are 16 residues in the CDR3. V was shortened by 5 bases and J by 10 bases, with 21 bases between the two germline ends. The chain's CDR3 is CASSKYTRVDLSPLHF. As DNA, the CDR3 is TGTGCCAGCAGTAAATACACCAGGGTAGACCTCTCACCCCTCCACTTT.

This chain connects TRBV2 to TRBJ1-3; D is unclear. CDR1 and CDR2 (germline): SNHLY, FYNNEI. The CDR3 loop spans 14 amino acids. V was trimmed by 1 base and J by 2 bases, leaving 6 bases between them. CDR3 in DNA: TGTGCCAGCAGTGAAGGGTTCGCTGGAAACACCATATATTTT. It is translated as CASSEGFAGNTIYF.

V gene TRBV5-4 combines with J gene TRBJ2-1; D is possibly TRBD2 (6 bases). V lost 4 bases and J 0 bases, leaving 14 bases between the germline ends. The CDR3 extends over 16 amino acids. Germline CDR1 and CDR2: SGHNT and YYREEE (reference sequence). The CDR3 loop reads CASSARLAPSYNEQFF. The CDR3, as DNA: TGTGCCAGCAGCGCCCGTCTAGCGCCCTCCTACAATGAGCAGTTCTTC. The full variable domain, with the rest looked up from reference TRBV5-4 and TRBJ2-1, is ETGVTQSPTHLIKTRGQQVTLRCSSQSGHNTVSWYQQALGQGPQFIFQYYREEENGRGNFPPRFSGLQFPNYSSELNVNALELDDSALYLCASSARLAPSYNEQFFGPGTRLTVL.

The chain couples TRBV5-8 to TRBJ1-1; D is unclear. Deletions cut 0 bases from V and 7 bases from J, with 4 bases between. Per the germline V gene, CDR1 is SGHTS and CDR2 is YDEGEE. CDR3 length equals 11 residues. CDR3 sequence (DNA): TGTGCCAGCAGCTTGGTGGGTGAAGCTTTCTTT. Protein sequence: CASSLVGEAFF.

The rearrangement uses TRBV5-1 and TRBJ2-5; 7 bases map to TRBD2. This CDR3 is built from 14 residues. CDR1 and CDR2 from the germline V gene are SGHRS and YFSETQ. The ends lost 0 bases at V and 5 bases at J; junction bases unmatched: 4. CDR3 region: CASSLAVRGETQYF. CDR3 nucleotide sequence: TGCGCCAGCAGCTTGGCCGTGCGGGGGGAGACCCAGTACTTC.

This clone was recorded only once. The chain couples TRBV5-6 to TRBJ1-2, with D maybe TRBD1 (5 bases). This CDR3 region has 13 residues. V was clipped by 4 bases and J by 8 bases, with 15 bases between them. Per germline, CDR1 SGHDT and CDR2 YYEEEE. The chain's CDR3 is CASSLWGTAGYTF. In DNA, the CDR3 is TGTGCCAGCAGCCTTTGGGGGACCGCAGGCTACACCTTC.

This chain joins TRBV5-1 and TRBJ2-7; D perhaps matches TRBD1 (6 bases). The ends were cut back, 1 base at V and 5 bases at J, with 13 bases in the middle. Germline CDR1 SGHRS, CDR2 YFSETQ. The CDR3 spans 14 residues. The CDR3 protein is CASSLRTDANEQYF. The DNA for the CDR3 is TGCGCCAGCAGCTTGCGGACAGACGCAAACGAGCAGTACTTC. The whole variable domain, filled in from reference TRBV5-1 and TRBJ2-7, reads KAGVTQTPRYLIKTRGQQVTLSCSPISGHRSVSWYQQTPGQGLQFLFEYFSETQRNKGNFPGRFSGRQFSNSRSEMNVSTLELGDSALYLCASSLRTDANEQYFGPGTRLTVT.

This chain connects TRBV7-2 to TRBJ2-7; a possible D gene is TRBD1 (5 bases). Germline V lookup: CDR1 SGHTA, CDR2 FQGNSA. V lost 5 bases, J lost 0 bases, and 17 bases lay in between. The CDR3 extends over 16 amino acids. CDR3 DNA sequence: TGTGCCAGCAGCCCCTGGGGCAGCCGGTCCTCCTACGAGCAGTACTTC. Translating gives CASSPWGSRSSYEQYF.

The CDR3 DNA sequence: TGTGCCAGCAGTTTAATTGGAGGGAACACTGAAGCTTTCTTT. This gives the protein CASSLIGGNTEAFF. The chain employs TRBV28 and TRBJ1-1, with D unclear. The CDR3 totals 14 residues. Germline assignment: CDR1 MDHEN and CDR2 SYDVKM. The V end was cut by 2 bases, the J end by 1 base, with 8 bases between.